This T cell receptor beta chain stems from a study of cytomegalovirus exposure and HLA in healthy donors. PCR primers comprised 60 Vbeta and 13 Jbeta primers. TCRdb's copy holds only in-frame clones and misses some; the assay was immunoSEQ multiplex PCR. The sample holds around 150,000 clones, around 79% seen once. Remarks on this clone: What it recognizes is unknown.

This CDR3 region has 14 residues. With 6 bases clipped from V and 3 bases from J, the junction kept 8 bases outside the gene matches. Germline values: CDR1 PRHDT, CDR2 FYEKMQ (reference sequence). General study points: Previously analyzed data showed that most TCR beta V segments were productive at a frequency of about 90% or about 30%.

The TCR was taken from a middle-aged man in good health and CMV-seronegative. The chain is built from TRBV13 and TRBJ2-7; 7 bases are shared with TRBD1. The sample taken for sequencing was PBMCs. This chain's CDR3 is CASRRTGRNYEQYF. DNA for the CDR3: TGTGCCAGCAGAAGGACAGGCCGAAACTACGAGCAGTACTTC.